This T cell receptor beta chain was captured in a study of blood T cell repertoires in COVID-19. Background on the study: Sites across the United States, Italy and Spain contributed samples from acute and convalescent COVID-19. Sources were T cells, B-cell-depleted T cells, or PBMCs; the material itself was cDNA or gDNA.

The CDR3 has 14 amino acids. The germline V gene encodes CDR1 SNHLY and CDR2 FYNNEI. Trimming cost V 5 bases and J 4 bases, with 11 bases left between them. This clone was counted a few times. Methods used by the authors: Amplifying reference gene primers gave estimates of nucleated cell counts. Clones were sequenced by immunoSEQ multiplex PCR, and TCRdb holds only the in-frame ones, with some missing. V and J calls and clone size follow that table, whereas D and trimming were derived from the DNA. The sample has about 66,000 clones, approximately 91% seen once. This receptor was taken from a man between 65 and 85 years old with acute or convalescent COVID-19. The sequenced sample consisted of peripheral blood. This chain joins TRBV2 and TRBJ1-4, with D possibly TRBD1 on 5 matching bases. The CDR3, as DNA: TGTGCCAGCAGTAAAAGACAGATTAATGAAAAACTGTTTTTT. It yields the protein CASSKRQINEKLFF.